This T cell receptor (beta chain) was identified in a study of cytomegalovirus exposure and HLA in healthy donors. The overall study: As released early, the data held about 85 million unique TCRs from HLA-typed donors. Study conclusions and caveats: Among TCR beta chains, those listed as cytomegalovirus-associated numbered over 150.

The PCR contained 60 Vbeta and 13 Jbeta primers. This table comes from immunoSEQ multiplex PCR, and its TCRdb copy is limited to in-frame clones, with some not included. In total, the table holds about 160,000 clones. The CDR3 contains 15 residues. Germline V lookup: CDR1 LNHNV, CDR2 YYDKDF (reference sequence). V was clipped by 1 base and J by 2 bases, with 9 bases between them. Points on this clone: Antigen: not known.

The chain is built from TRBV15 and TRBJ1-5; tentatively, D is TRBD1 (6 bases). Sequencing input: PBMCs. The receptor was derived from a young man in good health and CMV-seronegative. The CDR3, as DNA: TGTGCCACCAGCAGAGTACCAGGGGGCAATCAGCCCCAGCATTTT. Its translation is CATSRVPGGNQPQHF.